This T cell receptor beta chain was documented in a study of blood T cell repertoires in COVID-19. Study-wide context: Specimens from acute and convalescent COVID-19 originated in the United States, Italy and Spain. T cells, B-cell-depleted T cells, or PBMCs supplied cDNA or gDNA.

The CDR3 extends over 13 amino acids. The junction had 3 bases not matched to a gene; V was cut back by 7 bases and J by 1 base. The germline gives CDR1 MDHEN, CDR2 SYDVKM. Original processing methods: The authors estimated nucleated cell counts from reference gene primer amplification. Only in-frame clones appear in the TCRdb table, and some are missing; sequencing was by immunoSEQ multiplex PCR. V and J calls and clone size are copied from that table; D and trimming were computed from the DNA. The sample lists 200,000 or so clones, approximately 86% occurring once. Sequences were obtained from peripheral blood. The TCR originated in a man between 70 and 80 years old with active or convalescent COVID-19. The V gene is TRBV28, the J gene TRBJ2-5; 7 bases match TRBD2. The CDR3 DNA follows: TGTGCCAGCACCCCGGGGGGCCAAGAGACCCAGTACTTC. It translates to CASTPGGQETQYF. Full variable domain (remainder filled in from reference TRBV28 and TRBJ2-5): DVKVTQSSRYLVKRTGEKVFLECVQDMDHENMFWYRQDPGLGLRLIYFSYDVKMKEKGDIPEGYSVSREKKERFSLILESASTNQTSMYLCASTPGGQETQYFGPGTRLLVL.